Sequencing of this T cell receptor (beta chain) was carried out in a study of blood T cell repertoires in COVID-19. Study background: COVID-19 samples collected from the United States, Italy and Spain covered acute and convalescent phases. PBMCs, B-cell-depleted T cells, or T cells were the source of the cDNA or gDNA that made up the material.

This CDR3 comprises 13 residues. V lost 2 bases and J lost 4, with 9 bases in between. Looked up from germline, CDR1 is GTSNPN and CDR2 is SVGIG (reference sequence). Source study methods: By means of reference gene primer amplification, nucleated cell counts were estimated. Method: immunoSEQ multiplex PCR; TCRdb's copy keeps in-frame clones and lacks some. V and J calls plus clone size are reproduced from that table; the DNA served to infer D and trimming. This table has fewer than 50,000 clones, around 85% appearing once. The origin of this receptor is a woman older than 75 with acute or convalescent COVID-19. The chain joins TRBV30 to TRBJ1-3; tentative D call: TRBD1 (5 bases). The sample taken for sequencing was peripheral blood. CDR3 nucleotides: TGTGCCTGGAGTCCAGGGATGGGAAACACCATATATTTT. It encodes CAWSPGMGNTIYF.